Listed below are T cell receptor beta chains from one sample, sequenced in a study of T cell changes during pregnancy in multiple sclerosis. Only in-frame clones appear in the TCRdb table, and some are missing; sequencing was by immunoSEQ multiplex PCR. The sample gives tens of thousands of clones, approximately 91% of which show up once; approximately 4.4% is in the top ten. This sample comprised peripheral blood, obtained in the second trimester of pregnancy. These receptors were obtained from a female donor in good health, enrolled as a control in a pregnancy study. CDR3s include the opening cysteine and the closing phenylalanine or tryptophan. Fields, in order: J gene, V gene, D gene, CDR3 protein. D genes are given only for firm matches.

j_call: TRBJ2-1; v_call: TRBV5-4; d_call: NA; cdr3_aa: CASSSSGQLGSYNEQFF
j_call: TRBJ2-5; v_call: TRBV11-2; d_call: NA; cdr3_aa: CASMGGSETQYF
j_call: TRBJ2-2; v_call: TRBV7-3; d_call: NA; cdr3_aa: CASSVLGFGAGELFF
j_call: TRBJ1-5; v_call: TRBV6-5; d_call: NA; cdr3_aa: CASSYYSGSNQPQHF
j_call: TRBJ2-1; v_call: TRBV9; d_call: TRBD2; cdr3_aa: CASSVDGGGSSSYNEQFF
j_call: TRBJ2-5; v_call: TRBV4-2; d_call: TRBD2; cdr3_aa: CASSQVGASGRVETQYF
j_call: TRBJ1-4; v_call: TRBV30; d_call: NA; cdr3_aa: CAWSPRPFRGEKLFF
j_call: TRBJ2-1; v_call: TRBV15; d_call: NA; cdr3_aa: CATSTEEWGGRAEQFF
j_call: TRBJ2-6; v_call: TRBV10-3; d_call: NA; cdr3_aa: CAISESSPGVGHGANVLTF
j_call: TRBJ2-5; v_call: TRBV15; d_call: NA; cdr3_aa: CANSREETQYF
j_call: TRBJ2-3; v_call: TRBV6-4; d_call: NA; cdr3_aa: CASSDSPGVTDTQYF
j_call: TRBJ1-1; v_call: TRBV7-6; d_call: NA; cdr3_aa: CASSLALMNTEAFF
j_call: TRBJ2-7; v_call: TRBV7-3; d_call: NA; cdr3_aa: CASSLWAPDEQYF